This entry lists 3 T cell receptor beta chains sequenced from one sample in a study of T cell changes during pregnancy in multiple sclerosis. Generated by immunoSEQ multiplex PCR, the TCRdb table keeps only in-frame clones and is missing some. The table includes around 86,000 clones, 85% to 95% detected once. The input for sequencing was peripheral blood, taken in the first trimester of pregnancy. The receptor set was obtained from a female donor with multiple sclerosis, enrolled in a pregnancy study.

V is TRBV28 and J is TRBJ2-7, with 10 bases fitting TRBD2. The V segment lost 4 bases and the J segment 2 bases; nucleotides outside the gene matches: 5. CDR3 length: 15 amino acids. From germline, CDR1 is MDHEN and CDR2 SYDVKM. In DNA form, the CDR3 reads TGTGCCAGCAGTTGGAGCGGGAGGGTGGCCTACGAGCAGTACTTC. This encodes CASSWSGRVAYEQYF.

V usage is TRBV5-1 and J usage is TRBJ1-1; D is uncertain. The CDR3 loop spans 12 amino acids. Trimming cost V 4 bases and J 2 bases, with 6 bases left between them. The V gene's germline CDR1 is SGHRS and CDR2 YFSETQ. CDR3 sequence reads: CASSERNTEAFF. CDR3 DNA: TGCGCCAGCAGCGAGCGTAACACTGAAGCTTTCTTT.

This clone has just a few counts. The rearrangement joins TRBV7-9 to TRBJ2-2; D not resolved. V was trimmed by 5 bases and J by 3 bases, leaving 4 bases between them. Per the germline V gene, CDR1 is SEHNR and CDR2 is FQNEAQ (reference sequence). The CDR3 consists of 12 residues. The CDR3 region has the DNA TGTGCCAGCAGCCCATACACCGGGGAGCTGTTTTTT. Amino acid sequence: CASSPYTGELFF.